The TCR beta chain described here comes from a study of blood T cell repertoires in COVID-19. In the authors' workflow: It was from reference gene primer amplification that nucleated cell counts were estimated. Sequencing was performed with immunoSEQ multiplex PCR; in TCRdb, only in-frame clones are kept and a portion is missing. V, J and clone size were drawn from that table, and D and trimming were deduced from the DNA. The data hold roughly 400,000 clones, with roughly 90% observed a single time. Germline V CDR1 and CDR2: LGHDT, YNNKEL (reference sequence). The V gene end was trimmed by 4 bases and the J gene end by 7 bases; junction bases not matched to a gene: 8. The CDR3 has 15 amino acids. Participants spanned ages roughly 18 to 95 years and resided in 20 to 30 US areas.

The rearrangement links TRBV3-1 (or the pseudogene TRBV3-2) to TRBJ2-7, with 12 bases that match TRBD2. This clonotype was obtained from a middle-aged woman with acute COVID-19. The sample comprised PBMCs or T cells enriched from blood (not recorded which). The CDR3 nucleotides read TGTGCCAGCAGCCCCTCTAGCGGGGGGGCTTGGGAGCAGTACTTC. This encodes CASSPSSGGAWEQYF.